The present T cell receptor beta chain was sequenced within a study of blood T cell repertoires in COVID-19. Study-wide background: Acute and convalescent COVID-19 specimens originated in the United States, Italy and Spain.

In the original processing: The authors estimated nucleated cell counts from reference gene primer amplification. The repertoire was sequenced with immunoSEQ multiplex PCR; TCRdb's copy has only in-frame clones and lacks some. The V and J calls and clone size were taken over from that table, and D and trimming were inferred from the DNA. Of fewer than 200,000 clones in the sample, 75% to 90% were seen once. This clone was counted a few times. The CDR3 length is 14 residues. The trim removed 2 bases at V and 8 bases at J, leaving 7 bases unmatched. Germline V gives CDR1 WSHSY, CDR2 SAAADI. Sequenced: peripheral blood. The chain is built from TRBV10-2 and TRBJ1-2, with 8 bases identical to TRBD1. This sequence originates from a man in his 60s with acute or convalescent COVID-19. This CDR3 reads CASSEGQGQEGYTF. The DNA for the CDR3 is TGCGCCAGCAGTGAGGGACAGGGACAGGAGGGCTACACCTTC.